Shown below are 32 T cell receptor beta chains from a single sample sequenced in a study of blood T cell repertoires in COVID-19. Data came from immunoSEQ multiplex PCR; TCRdb stores just in-frame clones and leaves some out. The data contain roughly 430,000 clones, 70% to 90% of them seen just once; the ten biggest clones take up approximately 2.1%. Source material: PBMCs or T cells enriched from blood (not recorded which). The origin of the receptors is a woman aged 40 to 50 with acute COVID-19.

CDR3 in DNA: TGTGCCAGCAGCTTATTAGCGGGGCACTCCTACGAGCAGTACTTC. Protein: CASSLLAGHSYEQYF. This chain joins TRBV9 and TRBJ2-7, with 8 bases lining up with TRBD2. V lost 4 bases, J lost 0 bases, and 6 bases stayed unmatched. Per germline, CDR1 SGDLS and CDR2 YYNGEE. This CDR3 comprises 15 residues.

The chain joins TRBV5-4 to TRBJ2-2, with D unresolved. This CDR3 comprises 12 residues. The V and J ends lost 5 bases and 2 bases respectively, with 4 bases between them. Germline V gene data show CDR1 as SGHNT and CDR2 as YYREEE (reference sequence). CDR3 nucleotides: TGTGCCAGCAGGTTAAACACCGGGGAGCTGTTTTTT. It encodes CASRLNTGELFF.

The rearrangement joins TRBV5-1 to TRBJ2-3; D possibly corresponds to TRBD1 (5 bases). The V end lost 0 bases, the J end lost 6 bases, and 17 bases lay between the germline ends. The length of the CDR3 is 16 residues. Germline-derived CDR1 and CDR2 are SGHRS and YFSETQ. The CDR3 loop reads CASSLEKGWGDDTQYF. CDR3 nucleotides: TGCGCCAGCAGCTTGGAGAAGGGGTGGGGCGACGATACGCAGTATTTT.

This chain connects TRBV19 to TRBJ2-7, with 7 bases fitting TRBD2. Germline loops: CDR1 LNHDA, CDR2 SQIVND (reference sequence). The V and J ends lost 3 bases and 6 bases, in that order; junction bases with no gene match: 5. CDR3 length equals 13 residues. The CDR3 protein is CASSMVRGSEQYF. The CDR3 nucleotides are TGTGCCAGTAGTATGGTGCGGGGGAGCGAGCAGTACTTC.

The count of this clone is one. The V and J genes are TRBV12-3 or TRBV12-4 and TRBJ1-2, with D uncertain. V gave up 6 bases and J gave up 3 bases, with 11 bases separating them. The CDR3 is 13 amino acids. For the CDR3, the DNA is TGTGCCAGCAGACCGGAGCTGCACTATGGCTACACCTTC. It codes for CASRPELHYGYTF.

V gene TRBV15 combines with J gene TRBJ2-5; D is perhaps TRBD2 (6 bases). V dropped 0 bases and J dropped 7 bases, with 15 bases sitting between them. This CDR3 region has 15 residues. Germline lookup yields CDR1 LNHNV and CDR2 YYDKDF (reference sequence). The CDR3 sequence: CATSRDSAGTGTQYF. The CDR3 DNA reads as TGTGCCACCAGCAGAGATAGTGCGGGGACCGGGACCCAGTACTTC.

V and J are TRBV19 and TRBJ1-5; 8 nucleotides line up with TRBD1. CDR1 is LNHDA, CDR2 SQIVND, per germline (reference sequence). V trimming: 7 bases; J trimming: 11 bases; junction bases outside the gene matches: 16. This CDR3 contains 15 residues. The chain's CDR3 is CASTPLAQGGRAQHF. For the CDR3, the DNA is TGTGCCAGTACCCCGCTCGCACAGGGGGGTCGAGCCCAGCATTTT.

This clone came up once. One end of the junction varies from germline; a read error may be responsible. V is TRBV3-1 (or the pseudogene TRBV3-2) and J is TRBJ2-3; D gene uncertain. Germline loops: CDR1 LGHDT, CDR2 YNNKEL (reference sequence). CDR3 length equals 14 residues. CDR3 bases: TGTGCCAGCACCCAAGATCTAGGCACAGATACGCAGTATTTT. It translates to CASTQDLGTDTQYF.

The gene calls are TRBV5-1 and TRBJ2-1, with 7 bases matching TRBD1. Trimming took 0 bases from V and 4 from J; bases not matched to a gene: 7. This CDR3 has 16 amino acids. Germline lookup yields CDR1 SGHRS and CDR2 YFSETQ. CDR3 DNA sequence: TGCGCCAGCAGCTTGGGGGCCCTGACAGGGTACAATGAGCAGTTCTTC. Its translation is CASSLGALTGYNEQFF.

The rearrangement links TRBV27 to TRBJ1-2; TRBD1 might be the D (6 bases). V was trimmed by 5 bases and J by 1 base, leaving 11 bases between them. The CDR3 runs 14 residues. Germline CDR1 MNHEY, CDR2 SMNVEV (reference sequence). The CDR3 DNA is TGTGCCAGCAGTCTCGGACAGAATAACTATGGCTACACCTTC. Protein sequence: CASSLGQNNYGYTF.

This chain links TRBV19 with TRBJ1-3, with 7 bases lining up with TRBD1. The V gene's germline CDR1 is LNHDA and CDR2 SQIVND (reference sequence). The CDR3 is 15 amino acids. V was clipped by 4 bases and J by 4 bases; unmatched bases: 7. CDR3 DNA: TGTGCCAGTAGTACATCGACAGGGTACGGAAACACCATATATTTT. This encodes CASSTSTGYGNTIYF.

The chain carries TRBV2 and TRBJ2-7; a weak D match, TRBD1 (6 bases). CDR3 size: 14 residues. The germline gives CDR1 SNHLY, CDR2 FYNNEI. Trimming took off 6 bases at V and 0 bases at J, with 12 bases between the two ends. The CDR3 spells CASSPRDTSYEQYF. As DNA, the CDR3 is TGTGCCAGCAGCCCTCGGGACACCTCCTACGAGCAGTACTTC.

The chain combines TRBV5-8 with TRBJ2-7; maybe TRBD1 (5 bases). This CDR3 spans 13 amino acids. The V end lost 1 base, the J end lost 2 bases, and 7 bases lay between the germline ends. Germline V CDR1 and CDR2: SGHTS, YDEGEE. The DNA for the CDR3 is TGTGCCAGCAGCTTGCCAGGGACCTACGAGCAGTACTTC. Translation gives CASSLPGTYEQYF.

J is TRBJ2-1 and V is TRBV2, with 11 bases lining up with TRBD1. The germline CDR1 and CDR2 sequences are SNHLY and FYNNEI. V dropped 4 bases and J dropped 0; count of bases not matched to a gene: 5. The CDR3 sequence is 17 residues long. The CDR3 region has the DNA TGTGCCAGCAGTGTTTGGGGACAGGGGGTCTCCTACAATGAGCAGTTCTTC. Encoded protein: CASSVWGQGVSYNEQFF.

The chain is built from TRBV19 and TRBJ2-3, with D perhaps TRBD2 (6 bases). This CDR3 has 14 residues. Germline CDR1 LNHDA, CDR2 SQIVND (reference sequence). V lost 2 bases, J lost 6 bases, and 12 bases lay in between. DNA of the CDR3: TGTGCCAGTAGTATACGGGCGGGGAGGGATACGCAGTATTTT. This translates into CASSIRAGRDTQYF.

The gene calls are TRBV2 and TRBJ1-1; a weak D match, TRBD1 (5 bases). CDR3 length: 15 residues. Germline V gene lookup returns CDR1 SNHLY and CDR2 FYNNEI. Trimming pared 4 bases from V and 2 bases from J, leaving 14 bases between. This CDR3 reads CASSGARALNTEAFF. CDR3 in DNA: TGTGCCAGCAGTGGGGCCAGGGCCCTAAACACTGAAGCTTTCTTT.

This sequence joins TRBV5-6 and TRBJ2-3; D remains ambiguous. The length of the CDR3 is 11 residues. V gave up 7 bases and J gave up 2 bases, with 5 bases separating them. Germline-derived CDR1 and CDR2 are SGHDT and YYEEEE. The CDR3 region is CASGPTDTQYF. The CDR3 DNA follows: TGTGCCAGCGGGCCCACAGATACGCAGTATTTT. Complete variable domain (other parts from reference TRBV5-6 and TRBJ2-3): DAGVTQSPTHLIKTRGQQVTLRCSPKSGHDTVSWYQQALGQGPQFIFQYYEEEERQRGNFPDRFSGHQFPNYSSELNVNALLLGDSALYLCASGPTDTQYFGPGTRLTVL.

The chain uses TRBV11-2 and TRBJ1-2, with D hard to call. The V gene lost 2 bases and the J gene lost 3 bases, with 10 bases spanning the gap. The CDR3 has 14 amino acids. CDR1 and CDR2 (germline): SGHAT, FQNNGV. CDR3 sequence: CASSLSTTYYGYTF. The CDR3 bases are TGTGCCAGCAGCTTAAGTACGACTTACTATGGCTACACCTTC.

This chain joins TRBV7-9 and TRBJ1-1, with unresolved D. Deletions cut 2 bases from V and 3 bases from J, with 7 bases between. The CDR3 is 13 amino acids. Germline V gene sequence: CDR1 SEHNR, CDR2 FQNEAQ (reference sequence). The CDR3 bases are TGTGCCAGCAGCTTATCGAGGGACACTGAAGCTTTCTTT. Its translation is CASSLSRDTEAFF.

J is TRBJ1-5 and V is TRBV12-3 or TRBV12-4; unclear D gene. The length of the CDR3 is 13 residues. Trimming cost V 2 bases and J 4 bases, with 6 bases left between them. The CDR3, as DNA: TGTGCCAGCAGTTTACGGTTTAATCAGCCCCAGCATTTT. Translation: CASSLRFNQPQHF.

V gene TRBV19 combines with J gene TRBJ2-3; TRBD1 might be the D (6 bases). This CDR3 region has 14 residues. Trimming took 5 bases from V and 4 from J, leaving 13 bases between them. Germline V gene lookup returns CDR1 LNHDA and CDR2 SQIVND (reference sequence). CDR3 region: CASSLQGWSDTQYF. The CDR3 DNA sequence: TGTGCCAGTAGTTTGCAGGGGTGGTCAGATACGCAGTATTTT.

The CDR3 region is CASSEGLRVMGYF. In nucleotides, the CDR3 is TGTGCCAGCAGTGAGGGCTTGAGGGTAATGGGGTACTTC. The V gene is TRBV2, the J gene TRBJ2-5, with D possibly being TRBD2 (5 bases). The CDR3 has 13 residues. V lost 3 bases and J 13 bases, leaving 18 bases between the germline ends. The germline V gene has CDR1 SNHLY and CDR2 FYNNEI.

The chain uses TRBV20-1 and TRBJ2-3, with a tentative D call TRBD1 (5 bases). This CDR3 is built from 13 residues. Germline V gene data show CDR1 as DFQATT and CDR2 as SNEGSKA (reference sequence). Trimming pared 3 bases from V and 5 bases from J, leaving 12 bases between. The chain's CDR3 is CSASKGVQDTQYF. The CDR3 nucleotides are TGCAGTGCTAGTAAAGGGGTTCAAGATACGCAGTATTTT.

This clone has just one count. V usage is TRBV7-9 and J usage is TRBJ2-7; a weak D match, TRBD1 (5 bases). The germline V and J ends were trimmed by 3 bases and 2 bases, with 11 bases remaining between them. This CDR3 region has 14 residues. Germline V lookup: CDR1 SEHNR, CDR2 FQNEAQ (reference sequence). CDR3 in DNA: TGTGCCAGCAGCTTTTTGCAGGGTCCCTACGAGCAGTACTTC. Translating gives CASSFLQGPYEQYF.

The V gene is TRBV19, the J gene TRBJ1-1, with D unresolved. V was cut by 5 bases and J by 0 bases, with 7 bases left in between. CDR1 LNHDA and CDR2 SQIVND come from the germline V gene (reference sequence). The CDR3 totals 13 residues. CDR3 region: CASSPRVNTEAFF. In DNA, the CDR3 is TGTGCCAGTAGTCCCCGCGTGAACACTGAAGCTTTCTTT. Filled out from reference TRBV19 and TRBJ1-1, the complete variable domain reads DGGITQSPKYLFRKEGQNVTLSCEQNLNHDAMYWYRQDPGQGLRLIYYSQIVNDFQKGDIAEGYSVSREKKESFPLTVTSAQKNPTAFYLCASSPRVNTEAFFGQGTRLTVV.

The chain recombines TRBV15 with TRBJ1-5; maybe TRBD1 (6 bases). From germline, CDR1 is LNHNV and CDR2 YYDKDF (reference sequence). The CDR3 length is 13 residues. V was cut by 4 bases and J by 5 bases, with 9 bases left in between. The CDR3 here is CATSTGQHQPQHF. CDR3 in DNA: TGTGCCACCAGCACAGGACAGCATCAGCCCCAGCATTTT.

The genes are TRBV19 and TRBJ1-1, with 7 bases matching TRBD1. CDR1 is LNHDA and CDR2 is SQIVND in the germline V gene (reference sequence). The CDR3 has 14 residues. Germline trimming cut 5 bases from V and 4 bases from J; bases unmatched to any gene: 7. The CDR3 is CASSVDRVSTEAFF. CDR3 nucleotides: TGTGCCAGTAGTGTCGACAGGGTCAGCACTGAAGCTTTCTTT.

The V and J genes are TRBV7-4 and TRBJ1-5; tentative D call: TRBD1 (6 bases). CDR3 length: 18 amino acids. Trimming removed 5 bases from V and 2 bases from J, with 22 bases in between. CDR1 SGHVT and CDR2 SQSDAQ come from the germline V gene. This CDR3 is CASSPTRDDGQCNQPQHF. The DNA for the CDR3 is TGTGCCAGCAGCCCGACTCGTGATGATGGACAGTGCAATCAGCCCCAGCATTTT. Full variable domain (outside the CDR3, taken from reference TRBV7-4 and TRBJ1-5): GAGVSQSPRYKVAKRGRDVALRCDSISGHVTLYWYRQTLGQGSEVLTYSQSDAQRDKSGRPSGRFSAERPERSVSTLKIQRTEQGDSAVYLCASSPTRDDGQCNQPQHFGDGTRLSIL.

The chain recombines TRBV6-5 with TRBJ2-1; D is possibly TRBD2 (6 bases). Per germline, CDR1 MNHEY and CDR2 SVGAGI. This CDR3 region has 15 residues. V lost 2 bases, J lost 3 bases, and 11 bases lay in between. CDR3 in amino acids: CASSYEVGGYNEQFF. CDR3 nucleotides: TGTGCCAGCAGTTACGAGGTGGGAGGCTACAATGAGCAGTTCTTC.

The chain carries TRBV18 and TRBJ2-2; D perhaps matches TRBD1 (5 bases). Germline V gene data show CDR1 as KGHSH and CDR2 as LQKENI. Between the trimmed V and J ends, which lost 4 bases and 0 bases, there was a span of 12 bases. The CDR3 covers 16 residues. In nucleotides, the CDR3 is TGTGCCAGCTCACTAGGGGCGAACACGAACACCGGGGAGCTGTTTTTT. It yields the protein CASSLGANTNTGELFF. Supplemented by reference TRBV18 and TRBJ2-2, the full variable domain reads NAGVMQNPRHLVRRRGQEARLRCSPMKGHSHVYWYRQLPEEGLKFMVYLQKENIIDESGMPKERFSAEFPKEGPSILRIQQVVRGDSAAYFCASSLGANTNTGELFFGEGSRLTVL.

The rearrangement uses TRBV28 and TRBJ2-7, with TRBD2 as a possible D gene (5 bases). Trimming removed 1 base from V and 9 bases from J, with 13 bases in between. Per germline, CDR1 MDHEN and CDR2 SYDVKM. The CDR3 has 13 residues. This CDR3 is CASSLSLNGVQYF. CDR3 nucleotides: TGTGCCAGCAGTTTATCCCTTAACGGGGTGCAGTACTTC. Complete variable domain (other parts from reference TRBV28 and TRBJ2-7): DVKVTQSSRYLVKRTGEKVFLECVQDMDHENMFWYRQDPGLGLRLIYFSYDVKMKEKGDIPEGYSVSREKKERFSLILESASTNQTSMYLCASSLSLNGVQYFGPGTRLTVT.

The CDR3 loop is CSASRRYGYTF. In DNA, the CDR3 is TGCAGTGCAAGCAGGAGGTATGGCTACACCTTC. This chain joins TRBV20-1 and TRBJ1-2; D remains unclear. V lost 6 bases and J 5 bases, leaving 10 bases between the germline ends. Per the germline V gene, CDR1 is DFQATT and CDR2 is SNEGSKA (reference sequence). This CDR3 contains 11 residues.